This TCR beta chain was retrieved from a study of identical twins. Each cDNA held unique molecular identifiers, and template switching gave it a universal primer site. TCRdb fed the 5' RACE reads into MiXCR, producing one record per CDR3 protein. The data hold about 240,000 distinct CDR3 sequences, with approximately 10% observed a single time. Findings and caveats of the study: Sequences that were beta out-of-frame showed weaker excess twin sharing. Zero-insertion findings could be partly confounded by invariant cells (MAIT and iNKT cells). Within cord blood, abundant beta clonotypes carried fewer insertions, but memory repertoires showed no such trend.

As regards this clonotype: Its specificity is unknown. This CDR3 fails to terminate in the conserved phenylalanine or tryptophan, so it likely reflects a read error.

The CDR3 is 16 residues long. Trimming removed 10 bases from V and 2 bases from J; junction bases left unmatched: 10. The receptor was isolated from a man in his forties or fifties in good health. The genes are TRBV12-3 or TRBV12-4 and TRBJ2-2; 10 bases line up with TRBD1. Sequenced sample: memory T cells sorted from blood. The CDR3 region is CATPLGTGANTGELFL. The CDR3 region has the DNA TGTGCCACCCCTTTAGGGACAGGGGCCAACACCGGGGAGCTGTTTTTG.